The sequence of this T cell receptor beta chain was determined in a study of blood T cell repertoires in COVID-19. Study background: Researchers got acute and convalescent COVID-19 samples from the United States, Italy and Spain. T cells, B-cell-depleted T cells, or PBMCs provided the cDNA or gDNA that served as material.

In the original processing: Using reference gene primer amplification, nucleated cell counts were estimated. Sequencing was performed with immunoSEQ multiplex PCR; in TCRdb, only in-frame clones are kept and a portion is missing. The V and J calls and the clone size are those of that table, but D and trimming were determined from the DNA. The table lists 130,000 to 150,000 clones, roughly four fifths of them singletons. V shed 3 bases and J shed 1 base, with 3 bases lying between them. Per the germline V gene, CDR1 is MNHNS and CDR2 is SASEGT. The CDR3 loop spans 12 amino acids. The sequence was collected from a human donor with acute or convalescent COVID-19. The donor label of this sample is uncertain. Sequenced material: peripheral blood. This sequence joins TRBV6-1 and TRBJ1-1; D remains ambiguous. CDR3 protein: CASSDRNTEAFF. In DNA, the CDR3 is TGTGCCAGCAGTGACAGGAACACTGAAGCTTTCTTT.